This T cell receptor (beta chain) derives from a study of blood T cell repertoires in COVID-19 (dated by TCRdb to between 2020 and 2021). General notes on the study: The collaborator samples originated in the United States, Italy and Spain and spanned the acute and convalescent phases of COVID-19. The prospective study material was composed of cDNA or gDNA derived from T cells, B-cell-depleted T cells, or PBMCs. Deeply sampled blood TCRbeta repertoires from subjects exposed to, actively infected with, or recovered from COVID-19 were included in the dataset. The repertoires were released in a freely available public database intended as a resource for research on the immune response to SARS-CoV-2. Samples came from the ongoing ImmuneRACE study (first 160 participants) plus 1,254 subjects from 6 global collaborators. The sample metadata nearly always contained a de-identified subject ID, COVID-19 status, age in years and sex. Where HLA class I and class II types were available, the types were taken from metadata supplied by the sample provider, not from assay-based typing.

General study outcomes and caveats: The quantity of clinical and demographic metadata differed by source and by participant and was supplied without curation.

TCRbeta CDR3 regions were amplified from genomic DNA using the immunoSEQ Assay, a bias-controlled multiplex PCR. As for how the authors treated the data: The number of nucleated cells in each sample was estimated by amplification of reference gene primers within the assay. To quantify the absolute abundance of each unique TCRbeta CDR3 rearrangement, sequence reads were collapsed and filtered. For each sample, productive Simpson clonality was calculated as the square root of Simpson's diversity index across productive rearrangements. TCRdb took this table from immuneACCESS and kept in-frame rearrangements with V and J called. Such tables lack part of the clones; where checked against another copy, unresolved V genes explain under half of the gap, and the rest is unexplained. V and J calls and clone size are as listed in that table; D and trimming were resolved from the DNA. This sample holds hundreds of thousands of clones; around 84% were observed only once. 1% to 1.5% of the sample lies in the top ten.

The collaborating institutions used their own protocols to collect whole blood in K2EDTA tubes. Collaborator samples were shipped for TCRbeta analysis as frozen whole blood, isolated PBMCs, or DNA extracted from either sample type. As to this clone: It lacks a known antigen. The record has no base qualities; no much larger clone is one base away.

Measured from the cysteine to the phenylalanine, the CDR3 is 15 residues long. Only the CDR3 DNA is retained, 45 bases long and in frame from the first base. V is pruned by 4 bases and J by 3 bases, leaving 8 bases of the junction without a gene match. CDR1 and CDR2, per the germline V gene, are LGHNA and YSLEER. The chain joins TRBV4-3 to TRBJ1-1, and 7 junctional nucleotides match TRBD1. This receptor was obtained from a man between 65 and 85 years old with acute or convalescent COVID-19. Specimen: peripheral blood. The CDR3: CASSRHGQGDTEAFF. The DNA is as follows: TGCGCCAGCAGCCGGCACGGCCAGGGGGACACTGAAGCTTTCTTT.